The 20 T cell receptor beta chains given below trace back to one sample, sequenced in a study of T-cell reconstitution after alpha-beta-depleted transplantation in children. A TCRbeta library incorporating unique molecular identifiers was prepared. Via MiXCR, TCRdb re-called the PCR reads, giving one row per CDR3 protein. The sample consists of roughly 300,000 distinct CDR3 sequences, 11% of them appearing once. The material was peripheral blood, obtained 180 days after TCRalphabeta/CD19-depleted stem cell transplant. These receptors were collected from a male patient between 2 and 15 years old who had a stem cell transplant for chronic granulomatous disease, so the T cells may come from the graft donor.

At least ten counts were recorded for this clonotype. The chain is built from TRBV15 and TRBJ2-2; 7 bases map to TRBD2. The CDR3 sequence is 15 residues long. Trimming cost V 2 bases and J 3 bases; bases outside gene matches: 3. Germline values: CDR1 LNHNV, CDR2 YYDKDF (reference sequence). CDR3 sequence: CATSRMGGDTGELFF. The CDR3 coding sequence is TGTGCCACCAGCAGAATGGGGGGGGACACCGGGGAGCTGTTTTTT.

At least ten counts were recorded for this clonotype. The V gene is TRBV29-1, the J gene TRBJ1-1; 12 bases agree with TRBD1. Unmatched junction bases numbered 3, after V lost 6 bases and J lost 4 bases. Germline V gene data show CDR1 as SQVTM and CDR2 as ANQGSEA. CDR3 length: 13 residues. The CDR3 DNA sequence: TGCAGCGTGCCGGGACAGGGGGCCACTGAAGCTTTCTTT. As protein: CSVPGQGATEAFF.

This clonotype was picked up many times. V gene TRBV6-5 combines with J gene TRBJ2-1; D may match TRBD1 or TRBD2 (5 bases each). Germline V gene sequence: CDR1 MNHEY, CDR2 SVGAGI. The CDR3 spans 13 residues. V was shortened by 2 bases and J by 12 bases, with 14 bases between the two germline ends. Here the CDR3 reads CASSYRDPGTQFF. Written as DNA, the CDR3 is TGTGCCAGCAGTTACCGGGACCCCGGCACGCAGTTCTTC.

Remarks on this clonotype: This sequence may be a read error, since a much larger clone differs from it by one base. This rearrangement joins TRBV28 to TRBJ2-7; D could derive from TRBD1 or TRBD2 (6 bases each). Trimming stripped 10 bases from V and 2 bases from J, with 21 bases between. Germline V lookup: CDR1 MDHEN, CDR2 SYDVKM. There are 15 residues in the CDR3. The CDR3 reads CAIIGPAGQTYEQYF. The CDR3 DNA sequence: TGTGCCATCATCGGACCCGCGGGACAAACCTACGAGCAGTACTTC.

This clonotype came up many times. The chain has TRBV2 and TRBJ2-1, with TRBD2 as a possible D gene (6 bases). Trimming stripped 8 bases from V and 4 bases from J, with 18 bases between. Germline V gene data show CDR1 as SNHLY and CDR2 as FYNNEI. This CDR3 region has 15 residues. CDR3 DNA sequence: TGTGCCAGCGGCCCGATCGGGGGAATATACAATGAGCAGTTCTTC. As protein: CASGPIGGIYNEQFF.

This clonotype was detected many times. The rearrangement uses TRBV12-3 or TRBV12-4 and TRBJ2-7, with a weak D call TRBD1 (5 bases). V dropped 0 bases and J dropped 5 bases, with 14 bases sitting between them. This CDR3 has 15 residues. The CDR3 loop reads CASSLAILGVDEQYF. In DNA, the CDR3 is TGTGCCAGCAGTTTAGCGATATTAGGGGTCGACGAGCAGTACTTC.

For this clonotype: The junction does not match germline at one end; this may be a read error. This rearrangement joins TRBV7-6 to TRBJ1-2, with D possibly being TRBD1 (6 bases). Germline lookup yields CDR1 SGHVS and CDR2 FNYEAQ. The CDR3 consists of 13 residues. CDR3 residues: CASSLRQDYGDTF. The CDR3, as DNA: TGTGCCAGCAGCTTACGACAGGACTATGGCGACACCTTC.

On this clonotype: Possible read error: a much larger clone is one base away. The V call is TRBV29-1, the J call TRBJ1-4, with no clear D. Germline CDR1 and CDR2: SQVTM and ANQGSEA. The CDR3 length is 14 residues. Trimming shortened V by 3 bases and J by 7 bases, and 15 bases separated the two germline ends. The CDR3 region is CSVEVVDAGEKLFF. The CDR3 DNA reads TGCAGCGTTGAGGTTGTGGACGCGGGTGAAAAACTGTTTTTT.

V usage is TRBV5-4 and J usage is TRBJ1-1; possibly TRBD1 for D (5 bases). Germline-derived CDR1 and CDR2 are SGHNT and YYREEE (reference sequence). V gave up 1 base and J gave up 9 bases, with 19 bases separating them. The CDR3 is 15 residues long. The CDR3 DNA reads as TGTGCCAGCAGCTTGAGTAGCGCGGCGGCAGGGCAAGCTTTCTTT. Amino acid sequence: CASSLSSAAAGQAFF.

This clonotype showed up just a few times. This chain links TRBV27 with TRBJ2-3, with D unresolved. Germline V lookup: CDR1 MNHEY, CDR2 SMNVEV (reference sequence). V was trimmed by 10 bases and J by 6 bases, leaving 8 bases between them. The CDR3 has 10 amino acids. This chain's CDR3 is CAMCGDTQYF. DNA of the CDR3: TGTGCCATGTGTGGGGATACGCAGTATTTT.

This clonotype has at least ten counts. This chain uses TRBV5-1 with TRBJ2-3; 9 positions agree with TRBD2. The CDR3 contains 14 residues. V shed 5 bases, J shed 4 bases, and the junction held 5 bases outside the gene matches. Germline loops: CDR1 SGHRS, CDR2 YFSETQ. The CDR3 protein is CASRQREVPDTQYF. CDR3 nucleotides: TGCGCCAGCAGGCAGCGGGAGGTACCAGATACGCAGTATTTT. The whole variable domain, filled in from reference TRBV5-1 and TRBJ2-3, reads KAGVTQTPRYLIKTRGQQVTLSCSPISGHRSVSWYQQTPGQGLQFLFEYFSETQRNKGNFPGRFSGRQFSNSRSEMNVSTLELGDSALYLCASRQREVPDTQYFGPGTRLTVL.

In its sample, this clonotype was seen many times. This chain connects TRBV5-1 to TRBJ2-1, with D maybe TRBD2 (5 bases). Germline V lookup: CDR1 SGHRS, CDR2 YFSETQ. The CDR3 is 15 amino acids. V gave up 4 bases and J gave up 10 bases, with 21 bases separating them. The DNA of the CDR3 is TGCGCCAGCAGCACCCGGGGAAAACCCCCGCAGGAGCAGTTCTTC. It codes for CASSTRGKPPQEQFF.

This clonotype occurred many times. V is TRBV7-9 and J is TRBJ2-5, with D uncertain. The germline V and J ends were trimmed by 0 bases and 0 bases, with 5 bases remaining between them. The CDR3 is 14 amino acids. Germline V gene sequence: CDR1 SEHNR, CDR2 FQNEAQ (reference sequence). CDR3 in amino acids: CASSLAADQETQYF. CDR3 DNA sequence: TGTGCCAGCAGCTTAGCTGCAGACCAAGAGACCCAGTACTTC. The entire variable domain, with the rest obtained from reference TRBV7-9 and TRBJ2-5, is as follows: DTGVSQNPRHKITKRGQNVTFRCDPISEHNRLYWYRQTLGQGPEFLTYFQNEAQLEKSRLLSDRFSAERPKGSFSTLEIQRTEQGDSAMYLCASSLAADQETQYFGPGTRLLVL.

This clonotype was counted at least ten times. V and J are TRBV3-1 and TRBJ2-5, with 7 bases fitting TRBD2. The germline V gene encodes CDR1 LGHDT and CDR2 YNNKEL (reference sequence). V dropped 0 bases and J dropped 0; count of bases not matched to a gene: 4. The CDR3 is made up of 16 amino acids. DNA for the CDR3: TGTGCCAGCAGCCAAGAACTAGCGAGAAACCAAGAGACCCAGTACTTC. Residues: CASSQELARNQETQYF.

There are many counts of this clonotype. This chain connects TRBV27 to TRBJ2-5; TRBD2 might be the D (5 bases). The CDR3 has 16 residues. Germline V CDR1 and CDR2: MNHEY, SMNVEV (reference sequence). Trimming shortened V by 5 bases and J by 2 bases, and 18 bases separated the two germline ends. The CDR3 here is CASSRQSSSRQETQYF. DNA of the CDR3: TGTGCCAGCAGTAGGCAATCTTCTAGCAGGCAAGAGACCCAGTACTTC.

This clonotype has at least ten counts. CDR3 sequence reads: CASTPRPAGNTGELFF. The CDR3 DNA sequence: TGCGCCAGCACCCCCAGGCCAGCGGGGAACACCGGGGAGCTGTTTTTT. The V gene is TRBV5-1, the J gene TRBJ2-2, with D possibly being TRBD2 (6 bases). This CDR3 region has 16 residues. The V end lost 6 bases, the J end lost 1 base, and 16 bases lay between the germline ends. Germline CDR1 and CDR2: SGHRS and YFSETQ.

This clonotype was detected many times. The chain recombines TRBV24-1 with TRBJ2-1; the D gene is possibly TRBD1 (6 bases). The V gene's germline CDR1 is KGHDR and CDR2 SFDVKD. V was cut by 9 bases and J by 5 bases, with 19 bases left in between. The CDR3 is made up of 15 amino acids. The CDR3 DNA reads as TGTGCCACCTCAAATCCGGAACAGGGACACAATGAGCAGTTCTTC. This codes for CATSNPEQGHNEQFF.

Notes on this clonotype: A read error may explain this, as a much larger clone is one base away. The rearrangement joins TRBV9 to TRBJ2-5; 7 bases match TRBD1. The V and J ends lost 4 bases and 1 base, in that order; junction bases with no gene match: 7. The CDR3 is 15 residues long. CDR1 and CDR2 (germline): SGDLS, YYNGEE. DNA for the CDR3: TGTGCCAGCAGCACCTCGACAGGGCCCCAAGAGACCCAGTACTTC. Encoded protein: CASSTSTGPQETQYF.

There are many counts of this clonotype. The CDR3 is CASSLASGGGEQFF. The CDR3 DNA sequence: TGCGCCAGCAGCTTGGCTAGCGGGGGAGGGGAGCAGTTCTTC. This chain joins TRBV5-1 and TRBJ2-1, with 10 bases that match TRBD2. Germline assignment: CDR1 SGHRS and CDR2 YFSETQ. The length of the CDR3 is 14 residues. The junction had 4 bases not matched to a gene; V was cut back by 0 bases and J by 10 bases.

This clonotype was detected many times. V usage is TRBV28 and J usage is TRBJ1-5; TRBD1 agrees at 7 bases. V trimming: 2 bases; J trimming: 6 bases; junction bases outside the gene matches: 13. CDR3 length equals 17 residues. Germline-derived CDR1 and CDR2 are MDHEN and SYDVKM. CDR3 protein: CASSLDKQGLASQPQHF. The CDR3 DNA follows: TGTGCCAGCAGTTTAGACAAACAGGGGTTAGCGAGTCAGCCCCAGCATTTT.